The 3 T cell receptor beta chains in this list originate from one sample, sequenced in a study of CD8 T cells in ankylosing spondylitis. For these receptors, no antigen is known. From the 5' RACE reads, TCRdb called clonotypes with MiXCR, one entry per CDR3 protein. The sample records 400,000 or so distinct CDR3 sequences, roughly a quarter being singletons. The study, taken as a whole, reports: In ankylosing spondylitis blood, a motif of seven to nine highly homologous TCR beta variants appeared characteristic.

The sequenced sample consisted of blood, either unsorted or a sorted T cell fraction (not recorded which). These receptor sequences come from a male donor with ankylosing spondylitis.

This clonotype came up a few times. The chain couples TRBV7-9 to TRBJ1-1; D unclear. V dropped 7 bases and J dropped 1 base, with 4 bases sitting between them. CDR3 size: 11 residues. From germline, CDR1 is SEHNR and CDR2 FQNEAQ (reference sequence). DNA of the CDR3: TGTGCCAGCAATGGGAACACTGAAGCTTTCTTT. Translation: CASNGNTEAFF.

V is TRBV2 and J is TRBJ1-5, with TRBD1 matching 8 bases. The V gene end was trimmed by 5 bases and the J gene end by 5 bases; junction bases not matched to a gene: 8. There are 15 residues in the CDR3. Germline V gene data show CDR1 as SNHLY and CDR2 as FYNNEI. The CDR3 region has the DNA TGTGCCAGCAGTACCGGGACAGGTTACCATCAGCCCCAGCATTTT. Protein: CASSTGTGYHQPQHF.

The chain carries TRBV29-1 and TRBJ1-2, with D perhaps TRBD1 (6 bases). There are 13 residues in the CDR3. V was trimmed by 6 bases and J by 6 bases, leaving 17 bases between them. Germline V gene data show CDR1 as SQVTM and CDR2 as ANQGSEA. Here the CDR3 reads CSVRVQGRDGYTF. The DNA for the CDR3 is TGCAGCGTGAGGGTACAGGGTAGAGATGGCTACACCTTC.